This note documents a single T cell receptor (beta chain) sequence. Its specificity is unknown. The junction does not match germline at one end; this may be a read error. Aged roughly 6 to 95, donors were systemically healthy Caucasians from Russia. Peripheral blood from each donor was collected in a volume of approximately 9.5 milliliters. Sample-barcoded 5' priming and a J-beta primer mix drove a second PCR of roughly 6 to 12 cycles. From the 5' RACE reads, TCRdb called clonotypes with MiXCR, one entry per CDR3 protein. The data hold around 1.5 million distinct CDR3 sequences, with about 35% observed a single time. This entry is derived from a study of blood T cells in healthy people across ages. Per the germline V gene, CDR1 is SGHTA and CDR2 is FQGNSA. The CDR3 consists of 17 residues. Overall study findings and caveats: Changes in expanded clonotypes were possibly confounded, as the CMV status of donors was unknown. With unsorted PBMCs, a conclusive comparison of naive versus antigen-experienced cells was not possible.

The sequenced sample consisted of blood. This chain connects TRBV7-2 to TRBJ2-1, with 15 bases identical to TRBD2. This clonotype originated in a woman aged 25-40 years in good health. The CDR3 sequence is CASSRTSGGAPYNKQFF. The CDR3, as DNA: TGTGCCAGCAGCCGGACTAGCGGGGGGGCCCCCTACAATAAGCAGTTCTTC.